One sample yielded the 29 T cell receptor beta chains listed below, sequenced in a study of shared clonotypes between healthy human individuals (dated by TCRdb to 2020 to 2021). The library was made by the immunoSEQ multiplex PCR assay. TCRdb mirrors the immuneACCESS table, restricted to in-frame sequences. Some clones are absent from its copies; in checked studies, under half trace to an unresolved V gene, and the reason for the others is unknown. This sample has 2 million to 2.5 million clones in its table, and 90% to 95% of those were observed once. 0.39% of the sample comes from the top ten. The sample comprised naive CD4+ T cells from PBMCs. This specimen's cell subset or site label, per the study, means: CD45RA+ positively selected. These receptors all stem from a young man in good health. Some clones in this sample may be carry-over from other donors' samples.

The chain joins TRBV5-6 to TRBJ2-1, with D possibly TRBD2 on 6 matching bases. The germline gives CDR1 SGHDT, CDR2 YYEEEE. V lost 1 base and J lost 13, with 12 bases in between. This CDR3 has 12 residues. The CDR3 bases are TGTGCCAGCAGCTTGCCTCTAGCGAATCAGTTCTTC. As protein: CASSLPLANQFF. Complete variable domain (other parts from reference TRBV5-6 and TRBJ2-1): DAGVTQSPTHLIKTRGQQVTLRCSPKSGHDTVSWYQQALGQGPQFIFQYYEEEERQRGNFPDRFSGHQFPNYSSELNVNALLLGDSALYLCASSLPLANQFFGPGTRLTVL.

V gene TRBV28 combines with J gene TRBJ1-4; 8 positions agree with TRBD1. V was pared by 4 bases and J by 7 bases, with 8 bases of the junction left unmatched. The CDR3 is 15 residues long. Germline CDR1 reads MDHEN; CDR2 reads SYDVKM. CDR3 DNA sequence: TGTGCCAGCAGTTCTTCCCAGGGGGCTAGTGAAAAACTGTTTTTT. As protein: CASSSSQGASEKLFF.

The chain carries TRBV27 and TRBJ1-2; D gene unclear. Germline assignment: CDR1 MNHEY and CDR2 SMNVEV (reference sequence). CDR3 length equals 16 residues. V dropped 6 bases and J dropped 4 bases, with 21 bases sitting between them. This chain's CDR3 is CASRSQYSANFYGYTF. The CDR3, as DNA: TGTGCCAGCAGGTCACAATATAGCGCCAACTTCTATGGCTACACCTTC.

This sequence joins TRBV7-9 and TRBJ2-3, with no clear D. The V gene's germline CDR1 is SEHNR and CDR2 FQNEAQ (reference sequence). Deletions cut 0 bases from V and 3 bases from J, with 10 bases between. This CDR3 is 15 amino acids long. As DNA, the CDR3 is TGTGCCAGCAGCTTAGCGGGCAGGTTAACAGATACGCAGTATTTT. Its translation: CASSLAGRLTDTQYF.

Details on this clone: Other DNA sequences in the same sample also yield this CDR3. CDR3 residues: CASSLKGYEQYF. CDR3 DNA sequence: TGTGCCAGCAGTCTAAAGGGCTACGAGCAGTACTTC. The V and J genes are TRBV28 and TRBJ2-7; D gene uncertain. The CDR3 has 12 residues. V shed 5 bases and J shed 3 bases, with 8 bases lying between them. Germline V gene data show CDR1 as MDHEN and CDR2 as SYDVKM.

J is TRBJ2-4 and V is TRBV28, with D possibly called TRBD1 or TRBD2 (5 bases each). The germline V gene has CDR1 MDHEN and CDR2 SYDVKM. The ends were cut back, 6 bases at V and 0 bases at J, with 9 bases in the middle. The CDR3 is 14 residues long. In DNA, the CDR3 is TGTGCCAGCAGGGTGGGGACAGCCAAAAACATTCAGTACTTC. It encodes CASRVGTAKNIQYF. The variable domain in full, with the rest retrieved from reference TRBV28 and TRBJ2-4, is DVKVTQSSRYLVKRTGEKVFLECVQDMDHENMFWYRQDPGLGLRLIYFSYDVKMKEKGDIPEGYSVSREKKERFSLILESASTNQTSMYLCASRVGTAKNIQYFGAGTRLSVL.

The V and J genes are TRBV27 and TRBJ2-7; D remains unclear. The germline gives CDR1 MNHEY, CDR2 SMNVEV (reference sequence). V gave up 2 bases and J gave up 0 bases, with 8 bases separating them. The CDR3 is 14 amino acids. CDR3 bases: TGTGCCAGCAGTTTAACAAGGAGCTCCTACGAGCAGTACTTC. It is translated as CASSLTRSSYEQYF.

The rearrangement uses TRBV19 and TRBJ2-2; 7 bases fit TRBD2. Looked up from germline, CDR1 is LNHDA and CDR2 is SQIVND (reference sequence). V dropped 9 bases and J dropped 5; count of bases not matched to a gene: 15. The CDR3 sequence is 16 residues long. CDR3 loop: CASATYKAGYTGELFF. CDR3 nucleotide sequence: TGTGCCAGCGCCACTTATAAAGCGGGATATACCGGGGAGCTGTTTTTT.

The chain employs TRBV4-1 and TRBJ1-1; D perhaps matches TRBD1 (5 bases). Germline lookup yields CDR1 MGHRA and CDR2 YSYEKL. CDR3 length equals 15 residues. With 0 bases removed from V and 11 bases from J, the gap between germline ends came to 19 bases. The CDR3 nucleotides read TGCGCCAGCAGCCAAGATGGGGGAGGGGACCCGAGGGCTTTCTTT. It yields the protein CASSQDGGGDPRAFF.

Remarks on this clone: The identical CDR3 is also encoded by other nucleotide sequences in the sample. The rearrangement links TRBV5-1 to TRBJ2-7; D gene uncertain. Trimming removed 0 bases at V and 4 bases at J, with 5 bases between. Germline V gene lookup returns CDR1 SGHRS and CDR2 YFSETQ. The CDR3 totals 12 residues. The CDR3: CASSLDGYEQYF. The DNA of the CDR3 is TGCGCCAGCAGCTTGGACGGTTACGAGCAGTACTTC.

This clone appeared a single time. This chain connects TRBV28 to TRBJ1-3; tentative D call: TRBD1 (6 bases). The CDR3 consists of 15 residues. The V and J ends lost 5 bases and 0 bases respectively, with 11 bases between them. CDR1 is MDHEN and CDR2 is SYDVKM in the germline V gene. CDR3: CASSPGEISGNTIYF. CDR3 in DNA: TGTGCCAGCAGTCCAGGGGAAATCTCTGGAAACACCATATATTTT.

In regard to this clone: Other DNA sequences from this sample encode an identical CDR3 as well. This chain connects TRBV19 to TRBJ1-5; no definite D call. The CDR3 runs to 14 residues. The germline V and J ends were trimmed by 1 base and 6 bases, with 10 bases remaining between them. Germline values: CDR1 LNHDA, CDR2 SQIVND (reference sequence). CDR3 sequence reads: CASSIGPGGQPQHF. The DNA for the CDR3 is TGTGCCAGTAGTATAGGGCCGGGCGGTCAGCCCCAGCATTTT. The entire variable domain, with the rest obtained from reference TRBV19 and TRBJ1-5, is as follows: DGGITQSPKYLFRKEGQNVTLSCEQNLNHDAMYWYRQDPGQGLRLIYYSQIVNDFQKGDIAEGYSVSREKKESFPLTVTSAQKNPTAFYLCASSIGPGGQPQHFGDGTRLSIL.

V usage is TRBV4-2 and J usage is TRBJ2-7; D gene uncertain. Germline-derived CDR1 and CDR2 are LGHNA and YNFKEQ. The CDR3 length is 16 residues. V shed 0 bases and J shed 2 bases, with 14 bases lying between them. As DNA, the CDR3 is TGTGCCAGCAGCCAAGATCTCAGGCAGACCACCTACGAGCAGTACTTC. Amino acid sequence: CASSQDLRQTTYEQYF.

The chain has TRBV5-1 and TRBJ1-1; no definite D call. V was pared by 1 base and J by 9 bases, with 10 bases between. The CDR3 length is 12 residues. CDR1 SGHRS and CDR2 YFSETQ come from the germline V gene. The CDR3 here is CASSLSGLQAFF. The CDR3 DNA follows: TGCGCCAGCAGCTTGTCGGGTCTGCAAGCTTTCTTT.

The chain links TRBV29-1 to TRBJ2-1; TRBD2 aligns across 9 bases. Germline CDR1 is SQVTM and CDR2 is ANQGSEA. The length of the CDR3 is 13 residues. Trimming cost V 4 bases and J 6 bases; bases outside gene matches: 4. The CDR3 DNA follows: TGCAGCGTTGTGGGACTAGCCTTCAATGAGCAGTTCTTC. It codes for CSVVGLAFNEQFF.

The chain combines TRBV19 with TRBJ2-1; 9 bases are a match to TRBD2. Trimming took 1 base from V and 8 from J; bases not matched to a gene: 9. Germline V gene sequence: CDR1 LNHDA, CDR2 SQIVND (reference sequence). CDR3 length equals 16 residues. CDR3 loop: CASSIVISGSPYEQFF. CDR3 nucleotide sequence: TGTGCCAGTAGTATAGTAATTAGCGGGAGTCCCTATGAGCAGTTCTTC.

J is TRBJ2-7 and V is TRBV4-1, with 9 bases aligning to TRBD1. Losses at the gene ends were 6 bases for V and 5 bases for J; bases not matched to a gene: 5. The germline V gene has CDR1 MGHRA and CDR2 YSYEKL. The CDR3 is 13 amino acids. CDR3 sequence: CASRQGASHEQYF. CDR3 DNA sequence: TGCGCCAGCAGACAGGGGGCGTCCCACGAGCAGTACTTC.

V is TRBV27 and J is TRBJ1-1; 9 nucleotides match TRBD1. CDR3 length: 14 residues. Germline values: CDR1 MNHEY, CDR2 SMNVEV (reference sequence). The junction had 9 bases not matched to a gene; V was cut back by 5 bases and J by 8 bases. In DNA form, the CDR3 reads TGTGCCAGCAGTCCTTCGACAGGGGGGAACGAAGCTTTCTTT. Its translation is CASSPSTGGNEAFF.

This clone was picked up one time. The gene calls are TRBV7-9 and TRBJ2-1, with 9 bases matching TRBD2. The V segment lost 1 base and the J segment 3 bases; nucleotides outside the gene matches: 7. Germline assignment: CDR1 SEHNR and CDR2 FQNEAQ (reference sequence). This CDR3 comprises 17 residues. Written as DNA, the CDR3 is TGTGCCAGCAGCTTAGAGGCCAGCGGGAGGAACTACAATGAGCAGTTCTTC. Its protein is CASSLEASGRNYNEQFF. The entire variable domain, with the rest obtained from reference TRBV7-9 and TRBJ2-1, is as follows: DTGVSQNPRHKITKRGQNVTFRCDPISEHNRLYWYRQTLGQGPEFLTYFQNEAQLEKSRLLSDRFSAERPKGSFSTLEIQRTEQGDSAMYLCASSLEASGRNYNEQFFGPGTRLTVL.

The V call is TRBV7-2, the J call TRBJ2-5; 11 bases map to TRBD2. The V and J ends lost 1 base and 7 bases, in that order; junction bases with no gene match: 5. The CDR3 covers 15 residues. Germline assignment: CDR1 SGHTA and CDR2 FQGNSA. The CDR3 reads CASSLVLAGAGTQYF. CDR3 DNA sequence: TGTGCCAGCAGCTTAGTACTAGCGGGAGCGGGGACCCAGTACTTC.

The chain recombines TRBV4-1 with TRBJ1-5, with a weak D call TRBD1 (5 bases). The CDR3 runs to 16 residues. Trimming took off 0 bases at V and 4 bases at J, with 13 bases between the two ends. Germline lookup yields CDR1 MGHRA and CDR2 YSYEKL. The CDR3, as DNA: TGCGCCAGCAGCCAAGATTCGTGGGGGGGTAATCAGCCCCAGCATTTT. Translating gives CASSQDSWGGNQPQHF.

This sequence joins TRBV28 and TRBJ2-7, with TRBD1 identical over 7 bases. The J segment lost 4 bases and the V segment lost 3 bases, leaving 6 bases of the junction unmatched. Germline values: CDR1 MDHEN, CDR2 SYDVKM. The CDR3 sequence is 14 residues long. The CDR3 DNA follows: TGTGCCAGCAGTTTCCCAGGGGGAAGTTACGAGCAGTACTTC. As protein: CASSFPGGSYEQYF.

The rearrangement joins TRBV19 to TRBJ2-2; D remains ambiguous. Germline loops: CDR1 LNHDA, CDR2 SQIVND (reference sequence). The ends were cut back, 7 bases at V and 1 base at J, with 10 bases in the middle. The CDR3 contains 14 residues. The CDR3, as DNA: TGTGCCAGTAACGCTCTGCTGAACACCGGGGAGCTGTTTTTT. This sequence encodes CASNALLNTGELFF.

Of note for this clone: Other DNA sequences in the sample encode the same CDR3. This CDR3 is CASSLGQGNTGELFF. The CDR3 nucleotides read TGCGCCAGCAGCTTGGGACAGGGAAACACCGGGGAGCTGTTTTTT. This chain uses TRBV5-1 with TRBJ2-2, with 7 bases matching TRBD1. The CDR3 is 15 amino acids. The ends lost 0 bases at V and 2 bases at J; junction bases unmatched: 1. CDR1 and CDR2 (germline): SGHRS, YFSETQ. The variable domain in full, completed from reference TRBV5-1 and TRBJ2-2, reads KAGVTQTPRYLIKTRGQQVTLSCSPISGHRSVSWYQQTPGQGLQFLFEYFSETQRNKGNFPGRFSGRQFSNSRSEMNVSTLELGDSALYLCASSLGQGNTGELFFGEGSRLTVL.

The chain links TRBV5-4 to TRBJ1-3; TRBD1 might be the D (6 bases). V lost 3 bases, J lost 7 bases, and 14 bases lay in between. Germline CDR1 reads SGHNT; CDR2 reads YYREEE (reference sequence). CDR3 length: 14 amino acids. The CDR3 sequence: CASSSTGQGNTIYF. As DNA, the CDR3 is TGTGCCAGCAGCTCCACGGGACAAGGGAACACCATATATTTT.

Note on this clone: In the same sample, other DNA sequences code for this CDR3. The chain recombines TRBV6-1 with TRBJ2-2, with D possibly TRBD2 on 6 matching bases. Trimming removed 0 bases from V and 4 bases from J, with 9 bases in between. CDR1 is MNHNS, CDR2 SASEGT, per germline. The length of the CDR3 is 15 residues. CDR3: CASSEALGGTGELFF. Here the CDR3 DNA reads TGTGCCAGCAGTGAAGCGCTCGGGGGCACCGGGGAGCTGTTTTTT.

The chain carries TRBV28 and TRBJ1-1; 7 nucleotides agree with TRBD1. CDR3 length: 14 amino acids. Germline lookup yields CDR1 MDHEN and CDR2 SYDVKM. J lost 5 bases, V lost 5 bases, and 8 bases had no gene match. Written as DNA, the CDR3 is TGTGCCAGCAGTCCCTCAAAGGGGGCAACTGAAGCTTTCTTT. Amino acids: CASSPSKGATEAFF.

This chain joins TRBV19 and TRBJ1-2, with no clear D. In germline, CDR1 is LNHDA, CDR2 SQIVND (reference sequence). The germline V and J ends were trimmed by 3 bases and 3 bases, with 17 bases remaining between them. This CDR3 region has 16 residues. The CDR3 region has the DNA TGTGCCAGTAGTATTTTCGGCCACCCAGAGGACTATGGCTACACCTTC. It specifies CASSIFGHPEDYGYTF.

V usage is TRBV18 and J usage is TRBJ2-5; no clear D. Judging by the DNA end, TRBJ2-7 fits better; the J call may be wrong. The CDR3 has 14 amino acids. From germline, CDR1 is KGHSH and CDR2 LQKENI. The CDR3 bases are TGTGCCAGCTCACCAATGGGGTTCTCCTACGAGCAGTACTTC. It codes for CASSPMGFSYEQYF.